The 29 T cell receptor beta chains below come from one sample, sequenced in a study of cytomegalovirus exposure and HLA in healthy donors. Both 60 Vbeta primers and 13 Jbeta primers went into the PCR. The protocol was immunoSEQ multiplex PCR, while the TCRdb copy is restricted to in-frame clones and leaves out a portion. The sample shows over 120,000 clones, about 71% of them seen only once. Sequenced: PBMCs. These receptors were collected from a woman in her sixties or seventies in good health and CMV-seropositive.

This CDR3 is CASSQDIAGGPGEQYF. The CDR3 region has the DNA TGCGCCAGCAGCCAAGACATAGCGGGAGGGCCGGGGGAGCAGTACTTC. The genes are TRBV4-1 and TRBJ2-7; 11 positions match TRBD2. The CDR3 spans 16 residues. Unmatched junction bases numbered 8, after V lost 0 bases and J lost 7 bases. In germline, CDR1 is MGHRA, CDR2 YSYEKL.

The chain is built from TRBV9 and TRBJ2-1; the D gene is possibly TRBD2 (6 bases). The V gene lost 0 bases and the J gene lost 3 bases, with 13 bases spanning the gap. CDR3 length equals 16 residues. Germline V gene lookup returns CDR1 SGDLS and CDR2 YYNGEE. DNA for the CDR3: TGTGCCAGCAGCGTAGAGGACTCGGGGGACTACAATGAGCAGTTCTTC. Residues: CASSVEDSGDYNEQFF.

The V call is TRBV5-1, the J call TRBJ1-4; TRBD1 might be the D (5 bases). Trimming pared 6 bases from V and 0 bases from J, leaving 9 bases between. This CDR3 is 14 amino acids long. Per the germline V gene, CDR1 is SGHRS and CDR2 is YFSETQ. CDR3 DNA: TGCGCCAGCAAGAGGGACTCAACTAATGAAAAACTGTTTTTT. It yields the protein CASKRDSTNEKLFF.

The gene calls are TRBV6-1 and TRBJ2-7; possibly TRBD2 for D (6 bases). The CDR3 sequence is 12 residues long. Between the trimmed V and J ends, which lost 4 bases and 12 bases, there was a span of 16 bases. CDR1 is MNHNS and CDR2 is SASEGT in the germline V gene. In DNA, the CDR3 is TGTGCCAGCAGTGTTGAAGGACTACGGGGGTACTTC. As protein: CASSVEGLRGYF.

Remarks on this clone: Other DNA sequences in the same sample also yield this CDR3. V usage is TRBV18 and J usage is TRBJ1-5; 7 positions agree with TRBD1. V shed 4 bases and J 5 bases; nucleotides not matched to a gene: 2. Germline CDR1 and CDR2: KGHSH and LQKENI. The CDR3 sequence is 13 residues long. CDR3 amino acids: CASSRTGDQPQHF. The DNA of the CDR3 is TGTGCCAGCTCACGAACAGGGGATCAGCCCCAGCATTTT.

The V call is TRBV5-1, the J call TRBJ2-3, with D unclear. The CDR3 is made up of 14 amino acids. CDR1 and CDR2 from the germline V gene are SGHRS and YFSETQ. The V gene lost 6 bases and the J gene lost 1 base, with 12 bases spanning the gap. The CDR3 nucleotides are TGCGCCAGCACCCTAGGTGTAGGCACAGATACGCAGTATTTT. Translated, it gives CASTLGVGTDTQYF.

The genes are TRBV6-5 and TRBJ1-2; 8 nucleotides agree with TRBD1. Germline V gives CDR1 MNHEY, CDR2 SVGAGI. CDR3 size: 13 residues. The junction had 1 base not matched to a gene; V was cut back by 6 bases and J by 1 base. CDR3 loop: CASRGQVNYGYTF. Written as DNA, the CDR3 is TGTGCCAGCAGGGGACAGGTTAACTATGGCTACACCTTC.

The V call is TRBV5-1, the J call TRBJ1-1; no reliable D call. This CDR3 comprises 14 residues. Trimming shortened V by 6 bases and J by 1 base, and 13 bases separated the two germline ends. The V gene's germline CDR1 is SGHRS and CDR2 YFSETQ. The CDR3 sequence: CASKRSGSNTEAFF. CDR3 bases: TGCGCCAGCAAAAGAAGCGGGTCGAACACTGAAGCTTTCTTT.

The chain links TRBV11-2 to TRBJ2-3; weak D call: TRBD1 (6 bases). CDR3 size: 14 residues. Germline values: CDR1 SGHAT, CDR2 FQNNGV. Between the trimmed V and J ends, which lost 5 bases and 4 bases, there was a span of 13 bases. The CDR3 DNA follows: TGTGCCAGCAGCACGACAGGAGGCCCAGATACGCAGTATTTT. This encodes CASSTTGGPDTQYF.

The rearrangement uses TRBV7-6 and TRBJ2-2; D is unclear. The germline CDR1 and CDR2 sequences are SGHVS and FNYEAQ. Trimming took off 5 bases at V and 6 bases at J, with 10 bases between the two ends. The CDR3 has 13 amino acids. CDR3 bases: TGTGCCAGCAGCCAGCCGGGTGCCGGGGAGCTGTTTTTT. This sequence encodes CASSQPGAGELFF.

CDR3 protein: CASSLGQGVSGNTIYF. Written as DNA, the CDR3 is TGTGCCAGCAGCCTGGGACAGGGGGTCTCTGGAAACACCATATATTTT. The chain is built from TRBV5-6 and TRBJ1-3, with 11 bases identical to TRBD1. Germline lookup yields CDR1 SGHDT and CDR2 YYEEEE. With V trimmed by 4 bases and J by 0 bases, 3 bases remained unmatched. CDR3 length: 16 amino acids.

The rearrangement links TRBV7-9 to TRBJ1-1; D perhaps matches TRBD1 (5 bases). The CDR3 length is 13 residues. Germline CDR1 and CDR2: SEHNR and FQNEAQ (reference sequence). V shed 5 bases and J shed 4 bases, with 11 bases lying between them. The CDR3 loop is CASSLQVRTEAFF. Written as DNA, the CDR3 is TGTGCCAGCAGCCTACAGGTACGCACTGAAGCTTTCTTT.

The V gene is TRBV6-5, the J gene TRBJ2-5, with 10 bases lining up with TRBD1. Trimming cost V 4 bases and J 6 bases; bases outside gene matches: 11. The CDR3 is made up of 16 amino acids. Germline V gives CDR1 MNHEY, CDR2 SVGAGI. The DNA for the CDR3 is TGTGCCAGCAGTTCCACAGACAGGGGGCGTCGTCAGACCCAGTACTTC. Translated, it gives CASSSTDRGRRQTQYF.

This rearrangement joins TRBV7-9 to TRBJ2-1; TRBD2 aligns across 11 bases. Germline-derived CDR1 and CDR2 are SEHNR and FQNEAQ (reference sequence). The CDR3 spans 15 residues. Trimming removed 5 bases from V and 4 bases from J; junction bases left unmatched: 4. CDR3 sequence: CASSQGLAEYNEQFF. The CDR3 DNA sequence: TGTGCCAGCAGCCAGGGACTAGCGGAGTACAATGAGCAGTTCTTC.

The DNA for the CDR3 is TGTGCCAGCAGCCGTACAGGGGAGAGGGTGAACACTGAAGCTTTCTTT. Its protein is CASSRTGERVNTEAFF. V usage is TRBV7-3 and J usage is TRBJ1-1; 7 positions agree with TRBD1. The CDR3 loop spans 16 amino acids. CDR1 and CDR2 (germline): SGHTA, FQGTGA. J lost 0 bases, V lost 5 bases, and 9 bases had no gene match.

The J gene is TRBJ2-7, the V gene TRBV2, with D possibly matching TRBD1 (6 bases). The CDR3 totals 12 residues. Looked up from germline, CDR1 is SNHLY and CDR2 is FYNNEI. The ends were cut back, 4 bases at V and 6 bases at J, with 10 bases in the middle. The CDR3 region is CASSGQAPEQYF. Written as DNA, the CDR3 is TGTGCCAGCAGTGGACAGGCCCCCGAGCAGTACTTC. The full variable domain, completed using reference TRBV2 and TRBJ2-7, is EPEVTQTPSHQVTQMGQEVILRCVPISNHLYFYWYRQILGQKVEFLVSFYNNEISEKSEIFDDQFSVERPDGSNFTLKIRSTKLEDSAMYFCASSGQAPEQYFGPGTRLTVT.

This chain links TRBV6-5 with TRBJ2-1, with 7 bases identical to TRBD2. CDR3 length: 15 amino acids. Germline V lookup: CDR1 MNHEY, CDR2 SVGAGI. J lost 1 base, V lost 0 bases, and 0 bases had no gene match. The CDR3 is CASSYSGGSYNEQFF. DNA of the CDR3: TGTGCCAGCAGTTACTCCGGGGGGTCCTACAATGAGCAGTTCTTC.

The rearrangement joins TRBV25-1 to TRBJ2-5; TRBD1 agrees at 11 bases. The CDR3 consists of 14 residues. Germline values: CDR1 MGHDK, CDR2 SYGVNS. V lost 8 bases, J lost 4 bases, and 6 bases stayed unmatched. The CDR3: CASGDRGKGETQYF. CDR3 nucleotide sequence: TGTGCCAGCGGGGACAGGGGGAAAGGAGAGACCCAGTACTTC.

This chain uses TRBV18 with TRBJ2-7; a possible D gene is TRBD1 (6 bases). The CDR3 contains 15 residues. Germline V CDR1 and CDR2: KGHSH, LQKENI. V lost 3 bases and J lost 4, with 16 bases in between. CDR3 region: CASSPLTGGNYEQYF. The DNA of the CDR3 is TGTGCCAGCTCACCGCTGACAGGTGGGAATTACGAGCAGTACTTC. Full variable domain (outside the CDR3, taken from reference TRBV18 and TRBJ2-7): NAGVMQNPRHLVRRRGQEARLRCSPMKGHSHVYWYRQLPEEGLKFMVYLQKENIIDESGMPKERFSAEFPKEGPSILRIQQVVRGDSAAYFCASSPLTGGNYEQYFGPGTRLTVT.

CDR3 sequence reads: CASAGGLYTGELFF. CDR3 DNA sequence: TGTGCCAGCGCAGGGGGCTTGTACACCGGGGAGCTGTTTTTT. This sequence joins TRBV28 and TRBJ2-2; 8 nucleotides align to TRBD1. The CDR3 length is 14 residues. Germline lookup yields CDR1 MDHEN and CDR2 SYDVKM. V lost 8 bases and J lost 3; bases outside the gene matches: 5.

The chain links TRBV6-6 to TRBJ2-7; TRBD1 aligns across 8 bases. The germline gives CDR1 MNHNY, CDR2 SVGAGI (reference sequence). Trimming at V came to 6 bases and at J to 5 bases, leaving 12 bases not matched to a gene. CDR3 length equals 15 residues. The CDR3 bases are TGTGCCAGCAGCCGGGACAGGTCTTCTGACCACGAGCAGTACTTC. Translating gives CASSRDRSSDHEQYF.

The chain employs TRBV5-1 and TRBJ2-1; 10 nucleotides align to TRBD2. The CDR3 has 17 residues. J was trimmed by 2 bases and V by 0 bases; bases with no gene match: 5. Germline V gene data show CDR1 as SGHRS and CDR2 as YFSETQ. The DNA of the CDR3 is TGCGCCAGCAGCTTGGCATCTAGCGGGAGTCCCTACAATGAGCAGTTCTTC. Protein: CASSLASSGSPYNEQFF. Full variable domain (outside the CDR3, taken from reference TRBV5-1 and TRBJ2-1): KAGVTQTPRYLIKTRGQQVTLSCSPISGHRSVSWYQQTPGQGLQFLFEYFSETQRNKGNFPGRFSGRQFSNSRSEMNVSTLELGDSALYLCASSLASSGSPYNEQFFGPGTRLTVL.

This chain links TRBV7-9 with TRBJ1-1; 7 bases are shared with TRBD1. Per the germline V gene, CDR1 is SEHNR and CDR2 is FQNEAQ (reference sequence). Trimming at V came to 5 bases and at J to 2 bases, leaving 14 bases not matched to a gene. CDR3 size: 17 residues. The DNA of the CDR3 is TGTGCCAGCAGCACAGGGGACGCCGGGACAGTTAACACTGAAGCTTTCTTT. Translated, it gives CASSTGDAGTVNTEAFF.

The J gene is TRBJ2-3, the V gene TRBV9; 8 nucleotides align to TRBD2. The CDR3 extends over 17 amino acids. In germline, CDR1 is SGDLS, CDR2 YYNGEE. After removal of 2 bases from V and 3 bases from J, the junction contained 11 bases not matched to a gene. CDR3 coding DNA: TGTGCCAGCAGCGTCGGGACGGGAGGGCCGCCTACAGATACGCAGTATTTT. As protein: CASSVGTGGPPTDTQYF.

This clone was seen more than once but under ten times. The chain joins TRBV2 to TRBJ1-2; maybe TRBD1 (5 bases). V lost 7 bases and J 4 bases, leaving 13 bases between the germline ends. Germline V CDR1 and CDR2: SNHLY, FYNNEI. The CDR3 spans 13 residues. In nucleotides, the CDR3 is TGTGCCAGCACTAGGGACGGGAGCTATGGCTACACCTTC. Protein sequence: CASTRDGSYGYTF.

The chain recombines TRBV25-1 with TRBJ1-3, with a weak D call TRBD1 (5 bases). Germline CDR1 is MGHDK and CDR2 is SYGVNS. The CDR3 sequence is 13 residues long. Trimming cost V 11 bases and J 7 bases, with 18 bases left between them. The CDR3 region is CARRRGIGNTIYF. The CDR3 DNA follows: TGTGCCCGACGGAGGGGCATTGGGAACACCATATATTTT.

The genes are TRBV28 and TRBJ1-5; D gene ambiguous. This CDR3 region has 14 residues. CDR1 MDHEN and CDR2 SYDVKM come from the germline V gene. V was cut by 8 bases and J by 1 base, with 12 bases left in between. CDR3 DNA: TGTGCCAGCTGTTCGGGGTACAGCAATCAGCCCCAGCATTTT. Translation: CASCSGYSNQPQHF.

The V and J genes are TRBV20-1 and TRBJ2-1, with 8 bases matching TRBD2. The CDR3 spans 11 residues. CDR1 is DFQATT, CDR2 SNEGSKA, per germline (reference sequence). Trimming took 5 bases from V and 8 from J; bases not matched to a gene: 2. This chain's CDR3 is CSASGGDEQFF. The CDR3 nucleotides read TGCAGTGCTTCGGGGGGGGATGAGCAGTTCTTC.

This clone was counted only a few times. The genes are TRBV28 and TRBJ1-1; D unclear. The V gene's germline CDR1 is MDHEN and CDR2 SYDVKM. This CDR3 contains 16 residues. Trimming took off 6 bases at V and 0 bases at J, with 17 bases between the two ends. CDR3 amino acids: CASSYPQTRMNTEAFF. For the CDR3, the DNA is TGTGCCAGCAGCTATCCTCAGACAAGGATGAACACTGAAGCTTTCTTT.